The 25 T cell receptor beta chains presented below share a single source sample, sequenced in a study of PD-1 blockade in mismatch repair-deficient tumors. The method was immunoSEQ multiplex PCR; TCRdb's version includes in-frame clones alone and lacks a portion of them. Of about 34,000 clones detected, less than 90% appear once; the ten largest clones hold around 3.4%. The starting material was PBMCs, obtained less than 7 weeks after starting pembrolizumab. The receptors stem from an adult with mismatch repair-deficient cancer.

The V and J genes are TRBV6-1 and TRBJ2-7; TRBD2 matches at 9 bases. V was pared by 6 bases and J by 5 bases, with 11 bases of the junction left unmatched. Germline CDR1 MNHNS, CDR2 SASEGT. CDR3 length: 15 amino acids. CDR3 loop: CASRQELSGSDEQYF. DNA for the CDR3: TGTGCCAGCAGGCAAGAGCTTAGCGGGAGCGACGAGCAGTACTTC.

The gene calls are TRBV4-1 and TRBJ2-1; D is possibly TRBD2 (6 bases). The CDR3 runs 16 residues. V lost 0 bases to trimming and J lost 8 bases, with 17 bases between them. The germline CDR1 and CDR2 sequences are MGHRA and YSYEKL. The chain's CDR3 is CASSQEGLTYSDEQFF. Here the CDR3 DNA reads TGCGCCAGCAGCCAAGAGGGACTTACCTACTCCGATGAGCAGTTCTTC.

The chain recombines TRBV11-2 with TRBJ2-3, with 7 bases identical to TRBD2. The junction had 4 bases not matched to a gene; V was cut back by 1 base and J by 0 bases. The CDR3 consists of 16 residues. The germline gives CDR1 SGHAT, CDR2 FQNNGV. CDR3 amino acids: CASSLVGGGSTDTQYF. Here the CDR3 DNA reads TGTGCCAGCAGCTTAGTGGGGGGGGGAAGCACAGATACGCAGTATTTT.

The V call is TRBV6-5, the J call TRBJ1-2; no firm D call. Between the trimmed V and J ends, which lost 0 bases and 4 bases, there was a span of 6 bases. Germline V gene data show CDR1 as MNHEY and CDR2 as SVGAGI. This CDR3 has 13 amino acids. The CDR3 coding sequence is TGTGCCAGCAGTTACTCCAACACCTATGGCTACACCTTC. Protein product: CASSYSNTYGYTF.

The V and J genes are TRBV7-9 and TRBJ1-1; 7 positions match TRBD1. This CDR3 comprises 15 residues. The V and J ends lost 5 bases and 5 bases, in that order; junction bases with no gene match: 11. Germline-derived CDR1 and CDR2 are SEHNR and FQNEAQ (reference sequence). The CDR3 sequence is CASSEKTGVGTEAFF. DNA for the CDR3: TGTGCCAGCAGCGAAAAAACAGGGGTCGGGACTGAAGCTTTCTTT.

The gene calls are TRBV6-1 and TRBJ2-1; TRBD2 aligns across 16 bases. Germline CDR1 reads MNHNS; CDR2 reads SASEGT. CDR3 length equals 18 residues. The V and J ends lost 4 bases and 4 bases, in that order; junction bases with no gene match: 7. The CDR3 loop reads CASSAPGTSGRGYNEQFF. CDR3 nucleotides: TGTGCCAGCAGTGCCCCCGGGACTAGCGGGAGGGGATACAATGAGCAGTTCTTC.

This clone appeared once. The chain uses TRBV11-2 and TRBJ2-1, with 11 bases that match TRBD2. The CDR3 consists of 15 residues. The V gene end was trimmed by 1 base and the J gene end by 7 bases; junction bases not matched to a gene: 3. In germline, CDR1 is SGHAT, CDR2 FQNNGV. The CDR3, as DNA: TGTGCCAGCAGCTTAGTAGCGGGAGGGCCTAATGAGCAGTTCTTC. Its protein product is CASSLVAGGPNEQFF.

The chain employs TRBV5-5 and TRBJ2-5; D may be TRBD1 (5 bases). The CDR3 has 14 residues. Germline V gene sequence: CDR1 SGHKS, CDR2 YYEKEE (reference sequence). V was shortened by 2 bases and J by 2 bases, with 10 bases between the two germline ends. The chain's CDR3 is CASSLTRAQETQYF. In nucleotides, the CDR3 is TGTGCCAGCAGCTTAACCAGGGCACAAGAGACCCAGTACTTC.

This sequence joins TRBV6-1 and TRBJ1-2; D unclear. In germline, CDR1 is MNHNS, CDR2 SASEGT. This CDR3 spans 13 amino acids. Trimming stripped 5 bases from V and 7 bases from J, with 14 bases between. DNA of the CDR3: TGTGCCAGCAGTTTGGTGGCGGTGCGTGGCTACACCTTC. Encoded protein: CASSLVAVRGYTF.

This chain links TRBV2 with TRBJ2-4, with a tentative D call TRBD2 (6 bases). Germline V gene data show CDR1 as SNHLY and CDR2 as FYNNEI. V shed 7 bases and J shed 0 bases, with 10 bases lying between them. The CDR3 sequence is 14 residues long. Here the CDR3 DNA reads TGTGCCAGCACGACGGGACTAGCCAAAAACATTCAGTACTTC. This encodes CASTTGLAKNIQYF.

The V and J genes are TRBV7-3 and TRBJ2-3; the match to TRBD1 covers 7 bases. CDR1 SGHTA and CDR2 FQGTGA come from the germline V gene. The CDR3 is 16 amino acids. Trimming took 4 bases from V and 3 from J; bases not matched to a gene: 10. In DNA, the CDR3 is TGTGCCAGCAGCTCACCAGGACAGGACGGGACAGATACGCAGTATTTT. It is translated as CASSSPGQDGTDTQYF. The full variable domain, in which reference TRBV7-3 and TRBJ2-3 provide the parts outside the CDR3, is GAGVSQTPSNKVTEKGKYVELRCDPISGHTALYWYRQSLGQGPEFLIYFQGTGAADDSGLPNDRFFAVRPEGSVSTLKIQRTERGDSAVYLCASSSPGQDGTDTQYFGPGTRLTVL.

This clone was counted once. The chain combines TRBV27 with TRBJ1-5, with D possibly TRBD1 on 5 matching bases. The ends were cut back, 5 bases at V and 3 bases at J, with 17 bases in the middle. CDR1 MNHEY and CDR2 SMNVEV come from the germline V gene (reference sequence). CDR3 length: 16 amino acids. The CDR3 DNA reads as TGTGCCAGCAGTCCCTTTATTTCAGGGATCAATCAGCCCCAGCATTTT. This gives the protein CASSPFISGINQPQHF.

This clone has just one count. V is TRBV6-6 and J is TRBJ2-1, with 10 bases that match TRBD2. Germline V gene lookup returns CDR1 MNHNY and CDR2 SVGAGI (reference sequence). V lost 6 bases to trimming and J lost 2 bases; unmatched junction nucleotides: 4. CDR3 size: 15 residues. DNA of the CDR3: TGTGCCAGCAGACCGAGCGGGAGGGCCTACAATGAGCAGTTCTTC. Its translation is CASRPSGRAYNEQFF.

V and J are TRBV2 and TRBJ2-1; TRBD1 aligns across 7 bases. The CDR3 covers 15 residues. After removal of 5 bases from V and 2 bases from J, the junction contained 6 bases not matched to a gene. The germline gives CDR1 SNHLY, CDR2 FYNNEI. For the CDR3, the DNA is TGTGCCAGCAGTACTAACAGGGGTACCTACAATGAGCAGTTCTTC. Protein: CASSTNRGTYNEQFF.

The chain combines TRBV21-1 with TRBJ2-7; the D call TRBD1 from the table was never checked on the DNA. TRBV21-1 is assigned pseudogene status. This CDR3 is built from 14 residues. CDR3 in amino acids: CASSNPGTDYEQYF. CDR3 DNA sequence: TGTGCCAGCAGCAACCCCGGGACAGATTACGAGCAGTACTTC.

The chain employs TRBV4-1 and TRBJ1-5; unclear D gene. From germline, CDR1 is MGHRA and CDR2 YSYEKL. This CDR3 region has 16 residues. V dropped 4 bases and J dropped 0 bases, with 13 bases sitting between them. CDR3 in amino acids: CASSRGSGLSNQPQHF. CDR3 DNA: TGCGCCAGCAGCCGAGGGAGTGGGCTTAGCAATCAGCCCCAGCATTTT.

The chain joins TRBV5-6 to TRBJ1-2, with a weak D call TRBD1 (5 bases). Per germline, CDR1 SGHDT and CDR2 YYEEEE. V lost 2 bases and J lost 2, with 13 bases in between. The length of the CDR3 is 15 residues. CDR3 coding DNA: TGTGCCAGCAGCTTCTCAGGGTTGTACAACTATGGCTACACCTTC. It is translated as CASSFSGLYNYGYTF.

This clone appeared once. The V call is TRBV30, the J call TRBJ2-7; 9 nucleotides match TRBD2. Germline loops: CDR1 GTSNPN, CDR2 SVGIG (reference sequence). This CDR3 contains 15 residues. V lost 3 bases and J lost 6; bases outside the gene matches: 12. The CDR3 protein is CAWSPRGSGSFEQYF. DNA of the CDR3: TGTGCCTGGAGCCCCCGGGGTAGCGGGAGTTTCGAGCAGTACTTC.

The count of this clone is one. The chain recombines TRBV4-2 with TRBJ2-7; TRBD1 aligns across 10 bases. Germline V lookup: CDR1 LGHNA, CDR2 YNFKEQ. Trimming took 0 bases from V and 6 from J; bases not matched to a gene: 11. The CDR3 is 17 amino acids. The CDR3 DNA reads TGTGCCAGCAGCCAAGAAGGGGCCGGGACAGGGGACTTCGAGCAGTACTTC. This gives the protein CASSQEGAGTGDFEQYF.

V usage is TRBV5-1 and J usage is TRBJ1-1; TRBD1 matches 12 bases. CDR3 length: 16 residues. V shed 4 bases and J 5 bases; nucleotides not matched to a gene: 9. The germline V gene encodes CDR1 SGHRS and CDR2 YFSETQ. DNA for the CDR3: TGCGCCAGCAGCCCGGGGACAGGGGGCGCGGGGACTGAAGCTTTCTTT. Its translation: CASSPGTGGAGTEAFF.

The count of this clone is one. This chain connects TRBV6-5 to TRBJ1-2; TRBD1 is a possible D gene (5 bases). The CDR3 totals 13 residues. Germline loops: CDR1 MNHEY, CDR2 SVGAGI. With 5 bases removed from V and 8 bases from J, the gap between germline ends came to 15 bases. This chain's CDR3 is CASSPQGGLGYTF. The CDR3 DNA is TGTGCCAGCAGTCCCCAGGGAGGGTTAGGCTACACCTTC.

This chain joins TRBV5-1 and TRBJ2-7, with TRBD2 matching over 7 bases. Germline V lookup: CDR1 SGHRS, CDR2 YFSETQ. The CDR3 is made up of 15 amino acids. J lost 3 bases, V lost 0 bases, and 6 bases had no gene match. As DNA, the CDR3 is TGCGCCAGCAGCTTGGTGTCTAGCGGAAACTACGAGCAGTACTTC. This translates into CASSLVSSGNYEQYF. Full variable domain (remainder filled in from reference TRBV5-1 and TRBJ2-7): KAGVTQTPRYLIKTRGQQVTLSCSPISGHRSVSWYQQTPGQGLQFLFEYFSETQRNKGNFPGRFSGRQFSNSRSEMNVSTLELGDSALYLCASSLVSSGNYEQYFGPGTRLTVT.

The chain joins TRBV30 to TRBJ1-6, with TRBD1 as a possible D gene (5 bases). This CDR3 spans 12 amino acids. The V end lost 4 bases, the J end lost 7 bases, and 8 bases lay between the germline ends. The V gene's germline CDR1 is GTSNPN and CDR2 SVGIG (reference sequence). The CDR3 spells CAWIQGNSPLHF. The CDR3 DNA is TGTGCCTGGATCCAGGGAAATTCACCCCTCCACTTT.

J is TRBJ2-7 and V is TRBV5-1; D is perhaps TRBD2 (5 bases). V lost 0 bases, J lost 9 bases, and 13 bases lay in between. The length of the CDR3 is 13 residues. Germline CDR1 SGHRS, CDR2 YFSETQ. In nucleotides, the CDR3 is TGCGCCAGCAGCTTGGATGACCCCCGGGGGCAGTACTTC. Its translation: CASSLDDPRGQYF.

The rearrangement links TRBV5-1 to TRBJ1-2; 7 bases match TRBD1. The CDR3 runs to 17 residues. Germline values: CDR1 SGHRS, CDR2 YFSETQ. V lost 0 bases to trimming and J lost 0 bases; unmatched junction nucleotides: 8. This CDR3 is CASSLARPGQPNYGYTF. The CDR3 nucleotides are TGCGCCAGCAGCTTGGCACGACCGGGACAGCCTAACTATGGCTACACCTTC.